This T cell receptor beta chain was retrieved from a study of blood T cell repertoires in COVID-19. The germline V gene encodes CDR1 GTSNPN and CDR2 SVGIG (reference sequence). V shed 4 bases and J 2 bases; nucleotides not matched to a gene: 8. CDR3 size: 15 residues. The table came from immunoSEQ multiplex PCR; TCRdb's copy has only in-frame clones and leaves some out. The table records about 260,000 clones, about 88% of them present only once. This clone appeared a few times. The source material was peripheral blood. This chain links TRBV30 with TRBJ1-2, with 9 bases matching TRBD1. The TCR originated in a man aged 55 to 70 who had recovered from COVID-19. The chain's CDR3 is CAWTYSGTGNYGYTF. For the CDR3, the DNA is TGTGCCTGGACCTATTCCGGGACAGGGAACTATGGCTACACCTTC.